This TCR beta chain was recovered during a study of beta chain features in type 1 diabetes. About the study: All samples yielded some 100,000,000 examined sorted cells.

The sequenced template was cDNA made from the entire isolated RNA. Assay used: immunoSEQ multiplex PCR; TCRdb lists only in-frame clones, some missing. In the table there are a few hundred thousand clones, around 15% of which are singletons. As regards this clone: The target antigen is unknown.

The germline CDR1 and CDR2 sequences are SEHNR and FQNEAQ (reference sequence). With 8 bases removed from V and 2 bases from J, the gap between germline ends came to 8 bases. This CDR3 spans 12 amino acids. Whole-study results and caveats: In type 1 diabetes patients, VDJ junctions had fewer insertions; deletions at these junctions were more frequent. Among patients with Type 1 diabetes, TCRB CDR3s were moderately but significantly shorter in every one of the four CD4+ subsets. Comparison showed that naive, central memory and Treg TCRB repertoires appeared more similar among patients than among healthy donors.

Via the markers CD45RO/CCR7/CD25/CD127/CD95/CD27, stem cell-like memory, regulatory, central memory and naive CD4+ cells were sorted. This chain links TRBV7-9 with TRBJ2-3; the D gene is possibly TRBD2 (6 bases). Sample: naive CD4+ T cells from blood. This TCR came from a man aged 30 to 45 with type 1 diabetes. The CDR3 coding sequence is TGTGCCAGCGCTAGCGTCACAGATACGCAGTATTTT. The encoded protein is CASASVTDTQYF.